A selection of T cell receptor beta chains follows, all from one sample in a study of T-cell memory formation after mild COVID-19. TCRdb re-called the 5' RACE reads through MiXCR, storing one row per CDR3 protein. The sample yields just under 550,000 distinct CDR3 sequences, about a fifth seen once. The sequenced sample consisted of PBMCs or a T cell subset sorted from them (not recorded which). All receptors derive from an adult woman who had mild COVID-19 (a few samples of this study predate the infection). Cell type and time point are not known. The conserved cysteine and the conserved F or W are not part of the CDR3 here.

TRBV4-2,ASSQVLGETGNYGYT
TRBV12-3/TRBV12-4,ASSLRGTTYEQY
TRBV7-9,ASSFERGRTDTQY
TRBV11-2,ASTQAGVGHTGELF
TRBV6-5,ASSPSLGKGGADTQY
TRBV7-9,ASSATGVNTEAF
TRBV7-9,ASSLVMTGVETQY
TRBV4-1,ASSQRPGLAPEQF
TRBV24-1,ATSDWGRGQETQY
TRBV7-8,ASSLLPGVAKNIQY
TRBV9,ASSAPGQGITEAF
TRBV10-3,AISESGVSNEKLF
TRBV7-3,ASSDGTVPGYT
TRBV5-1,ASRENGAGNSPLH
TRBV12-5,ASGPLLGMGVRQQITEAF
TRBV30,AWSVIDRQEAQY
TRBV6-4,ASTSLPGQGAVLDGDTRY
TRBV19,ATRQRNQPQH
TRBV5-6,ASSSQDLEAF
TRBV5-1,ASSLPEGWAGELF
TRBV6-4,ASSDTPSGQGALQPQH
TRBV20-1,SARHSGMNTEAF
TRBV7-9,ASSPLGGGSYNEQF
TRBV29-1,SVVFSGTGGFSYEQY
TRBV5-6,ASSKQGQRY
TRBV7-7,ASSRQGQMDTQY
TRBV12-5,ASGPGTSGGAADTQY
TRBV5-6,ASSLRRGFSYNEQF
TRBV6-2/TRBV6-3,ASSNPHFFYEQY
TRBV24-1,ATSEQTSGGSTDTQY
TRBV7-9,ASSLVFAGGAYNEQF
TRBV5-1,ASNHVDRNEQY
TRBV3-1,ASSPQGAEQY
TRBV11-2,ASSLDRLESSYEQY
TRBV11-2,ASSLESLVSGDTAQY
TRBV18,ASSPLDTLRVYT
TRBV6-5,ASSYFLGAEQF
TRBV24-1,ATSEAGEVNQPQH
TRBV25-1,ASSDWSGEKLF
TRBV7-3,ASSFRASTDTQY
TRBV25-1,ASSDSGTVHGYT